This TCR beta chain was sequenced during a study of untreated major depressive disorder. The study, taken as a whole, reports: Compared with controls, depressed patients showed more TRBV05-01 (Vbeta 5.1) usage in CD4+ T cells. Generalizability is limited by the comparatively small study sample.

In germline, CDR1 is MGHDK, CDR2 SYGVNS. This CDR3 spans 14 amino acids. V lost 3 bases, J lost 5 bases, and 13 bases lay in between. Using immunoSEQ multiplex PCR, the repertoire was profiled, and TCRdb retains in-frame clones only, with some absent. The table has 10,000 to 15,000 clones, about 90% seen once. On this clone: The antigen is unknown.

The sequenced sample consisted of CD4+ T cells from PBMCs. The chain uses TRBV25-1 and TRBJ2-5; D perhaps matches TRBD2 (6 bases). The TCR originated in a man aged 25 to 40 with major depressive disorder. CDR3 loop: CASSDTGGPETQYF. The CDR3 coding sequence is TGTGCCAGCAGTGACACCGGGGGACCCGAGACCCAGTACTTC.